The 17 T cell receptor beta chains below were found in one sample sequenced in a study of beta chain features in type 1 diabetes. Study conclusions and caveats: Within each of all four CD4+ subsets, Type 1 diabetes patients had TCRB CDR3s that were moderately but significantly shorter.

Every isolated RNA sample was fully reverse transcribed, so sequencing captured expressed TCRB transcripts. Profiling relied on immunoSEQ multiplex PCR, and the TCRdb table lists in-frame clones only, not all of them. This table holds over 300,000 clones, over 7% found once. The antigens of these receptors remain unknown. Material for sequencing was central memory CD4+ T cells from blood. All receptors derive from a young man with type 1 diabetes.

This clone came up a few times. The V call is TRBV7-7, the J call TRBJ2-2; no clear D. CDR3 length equals 13 residues. CDR1 SSHAT and CDR2 FNYEAQ come from the germline V gene (reference sequence). Deletions cut 5 bases from V and 4 bases from J, with 8 bases between. CDR3: CASSPTVTGELFF. In nucleotides, the CDR3 is TGTGCCAGCAGCCCCACAGTCACCGGGGAGCTGTTTTTT.

This clone has a handful of counts. This chain joins TRBV27 and TRBJ1-6, with D hard to call. The germline CDR1 and CDR2 sequences are MNHEY and SMNVEV (reference sequence). Trimming shortened V by 5 bases and J by 5 bases, and 13 bases separated the two germline ends. CDR3 length: 15 residues. CDR3 DNA: TGTGCCAGCAGTCCCCCCAGGTTAAATAATTCACCCCTCCACTTT. Its protein is CASSPPRLNNSPLHF.

In its sample, this clone was seen a few times. This sequence joins TRBV10-1 and TRBJ2-5, with TRBD2 as a possible D gene (6 bases). Trimming left V 3 bases short and J 4 bases short, with 12 bases between. This CDR3 has 14 amino acids. Germline V gene sequence: CDR1 WNHNN, CDR2 SYGVQD (reference sequence). This chain's CDR3 is CASSDGGVGETQYF. The CDR3 nucleotides read TGCGCCAGCAGTGATGGCGGGGTCGGAGAGACCCAGTACTTC.

The rearrangement uses TRBV20-1 and TRBJ2-5; no definite D call. Germline V gene data show CDR1 as DFQATT and CDR2 as SNEGSKA (reference sequence). CDR3 length: 11 amino acids. V lost 6 bases and J lost 5, with 10 bases in between. CDR3 DNA sequence: TGCAGTGCCCAAAAAAAGGAGACCCAGTACTTC. Its translation: CSAQKKETQYF.

This clone has only a few counts. The chain employs TRBV11-3 and TRBJ2-7, with D tentatively TRBD1 (6 bases). CDR1 is SGHNT and CDR2 is YENEEA in the germline V gene. The CDR3 loop spans 15 amino acids. V was trimmed by 5 bases and J by 1 base, leaving 15 bases between them. CDR3 coding DNA: TGTGCCAGCAGCCTAGGGATGGACAGTTCCTACGAGCAGTACTTC. It encodes CASSLGMDSSYEQYF.

This clone has just a few counts. The rearrangement uses TRBV25-1 and TRBJ2-3; TRBD2 aligns across 7 bases. V was pared by 5 bases and J by 0 bases, with 8 bases of the junction left unmatched. CDR1 and CDR2 (germline): MGHDK, SYGVNS. The CDR3 spans 16 residues. As DNA, the CDR3 is TGTGCCAGCAGTCCGCCCTCGCGGGGGAGCACAGATACGCAGTATTTT. This encodes CASSPPSRGSTDTQYF. Full variable domain (rest looked up from reference TRBV25-1 and TRBJ2-3): EADIYQTPRYLVIGTGKKITLECSQTMGHDKMYWYQQDPGMELHLIHYSYGVNSTEKGDLSSESTVSRIRTEHFPLTLESARPSHTSQYLCASSPPSRGSTDTQYFGPGTRLTVL.

This rearrangement joins TRBV7-9 to TRBJ1-1, with TRBD1 matching over 8 bases. The CDR3 length is 15 residues. Germline V gene lookup returns CDR1 SEHNR and CDR2 FQNEAQ (reference sequence). The J segment lost 1 base and the V segment lost 1 base, leaving 2 bases of the junction unmatched. The CDR3 region has the DNA TGTGCCAGCAGCTTAGAAGGACAGGGGAACACTGAAGCTTTCTTT. Its translation: CASSLEGQGNTEAFF.

The chain has TRBV7-9 and TRBJ1-5, with a tentative D call TRBD1 (5 bases). Trimming stripped 4 bases from V and 11 bases from J, with 15 bases between. This CDR3 spans 13 amino acids. Germline CDR1 and CDR2: SEHNR and FQNEAQ (reference sequence). The CDR3 loop is CASSSPAKDTQHF. The CDR3 DNA reads as TGTGCCAGCAGCTCCCCGGCCAAGGACACCCAGCATTTT.

J is TRBJ2-5 and V is TRBV18, with a possible D match to TRBD1 (5 bases). Germline assignment: CDR1 KGHSH and CDR2 LQKENI. The V gene lost 3 bases and the J gene lost 5 bases, with 16 bases spanning the gap. The CDR3 loop spans 15 amino acids. The CDR3: CASSPPSRVGETQYF. CDR3 DNA sequence: TGTGCCAGCTCACCTCCAAGCAGGGTTGGCGAGACCCAGTACTTC. The whole variable domain, remainder taken from reference TRBV18 and TRBJ2-5, is NAGVMQNPRHLVRRRGQEARLRCSPMKGHSHVYWYRQLPEEGLKFMVYLQKENIIDESGMPKERFSAEFPKEGPSILRIQQVVRGDSAAYFCASSPPSRVGETQYFGPGTRLLVL.

This clone turned up a few times. This rearrangement joins TRBV30 to TRBJ2-3; a weak D match, TRBD1 (6 bases). Germline CDR1 and CDR2: GTSNPN and SVGIG (reference sequence). This CDR3 region has 10 residues. V lost 8 bases, J lost 9 bases, and 12 bases lay in between. The CDR3 nucleotides are TGTGCCGGGAAGGGGGAAACGCAGTATTTT. This gives the protein CAGKGETQYF.

V and J are TRBV19 and TRBJ1-5; perhaps TRBD1 as D (5 bases). V lost 0 bases to trimming and J lost 2 bases, with 14 bases between them. Germline CDR1 LNHDA, CDR2 SQIVND (reference sequence). The CDR3 contains 17 residues. The CDR3 sequence: CASSIEGTRVGNQPQHF. The CDR3, as DNA: TGTGCCAGTAGTATAGAGGGGACCAGGGTAGGCAATCAGCCCCAGCATTTT.

This clone was observed a handful of times. The rearrangement uses TRBV5-5 and TRBJ2-5; perhaps TRBD1 as D (6 bases). The V gene lost 0 bases and the J gene lost 5 bases, with 11 bases spanning the gap. The CDR3 extends over 14 amino acids. Germline lookup yields CDR1 SGHKS and CDR2 YYEKEE (reference sequence). The CDR3 bases are TGTGCCAGCAGCTTGGGAACAGGGCGCGAGACCCAGTACTTC. Its protein product is CASSLGTGRETQYF.

This clone was picked up a small number of times. The genes are TRBV10-3 and TRBJ2-3, with unresolved D. Germline CDR1 reads ENHRY; CDR2 reads SYGVKD. Trimming took 4 bases from V and 1 from J, leaving 6 bases between them. This CDR3 comprises 13 residues. The CDR3 DNA reads TGTGCCATCAGTGGCTCTGGCACAGATACGCAGTATTTT. Amino acid sequence: CAISGSGTDTQYF.

The J gene is TRBJ1-6, the V gene TRBV11-2, with D unresolved. CDR3 length equals 9 residues. From germline, CDR1 is SGHAT and CDR2 FQNNGV. This CDR3 is CGANSPLHF. The DNA for the CDR3 is TGTGGGGCCAATTCACCCCTCCACTTT.

This chain joins TRBV14 and TRBJ2-7; 7 bases are a match to TRBD2. CDR1 is SGHDN and CDR2 is FVKESK in the germline V gene. CDR3 size: 15 residues. With 2 bases clipped from V and 3 bases from J, the junction kept 7 bases outside the gene matches. CDR3 nucleotide sequence: TGTGCCAGCAGCCAATTGCGGGCTAGCGGCTACGAGCAGTACTTC. This translates into CASSQLRASGYEQYF. The full variable domain, rest sourced from reference TRBV14 and TRBJ2-7, is EAGVTQFPSHSVIEKGQTVTLRCDPISGHDNLYWYRRVMGKEIKFLLHFVKESKQDESGMPNNRFLAERTGGTYSTLKVQPAELEDSGVYFCASSQLRASGYEQYFGPGTRLTVT.

This clone was observed a few times. The chain has TRBV7-8 and TRBJ2-5; D call uncertain. This CDR3 region has 17 residues. Germline V gene lookup returns CDR1 SGHVS and CDR2 FQNEAQ. V was shortened by 5 bases and J by 2 bases, with 21 bases between the two germline ends. CDR3 in DNA: TGTGCCAGCAGCCGCACGCTTTACGGACGCTCACAAGAGACCCAGTACTTC. Protein sequence: CASSRTLYGRSQETQYF.

The rearrangement joins TRBV5-4 to TRBJ2-7; no reliable D call. Trimming took 4 bases from V and 6 from J, leaving 8 bases between them. This CDR3 has 11 amino acids. Germline V gives CDR1 SGHNT, CDR2 YYREEE (reference sequence). CDR3 residues: CASSANSEQYF. The CDR3 nucleotides are TGTGCCAGCAGCGCAAATAGCGAGCAGTACTTC.